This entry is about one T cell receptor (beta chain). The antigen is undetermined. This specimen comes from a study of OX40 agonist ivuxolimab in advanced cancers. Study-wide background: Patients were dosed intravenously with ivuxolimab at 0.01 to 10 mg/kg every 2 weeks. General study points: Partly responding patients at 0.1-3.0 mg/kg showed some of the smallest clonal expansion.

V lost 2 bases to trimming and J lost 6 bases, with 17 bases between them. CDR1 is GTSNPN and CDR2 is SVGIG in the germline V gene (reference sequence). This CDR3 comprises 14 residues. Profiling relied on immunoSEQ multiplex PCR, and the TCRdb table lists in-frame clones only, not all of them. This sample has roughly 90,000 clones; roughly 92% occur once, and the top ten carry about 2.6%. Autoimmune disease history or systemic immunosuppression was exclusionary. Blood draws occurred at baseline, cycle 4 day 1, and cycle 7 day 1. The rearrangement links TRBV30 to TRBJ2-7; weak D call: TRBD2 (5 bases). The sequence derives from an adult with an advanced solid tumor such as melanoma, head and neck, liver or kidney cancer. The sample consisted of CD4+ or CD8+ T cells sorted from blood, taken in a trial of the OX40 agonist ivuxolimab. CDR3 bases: TGTGCCTGGAGTCCAGGCGCGGGCCGTGGCGAGCAGTACTTC. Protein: CAWSPGAGRGEQYF.